Below are 31 T cell receptor beta chains sequenced from a single sample in a study of blood T cell repertoires in COVID-19. Using immunoSEQ multiplex PCR, the repertoire was profiled, and TCRdb retains in-frame clones only, with some absent. Here the sample spans roughly 150,000 clones, more than 70% being singletons. Sequencing input: peripheral blood. All receptors come from a man aged 55 to 69 with acute or convalescent COVID-19.

This rearrangement joins TRBV14 to TRBJ1-1; possibly TRBD1 for D (5 bases). The CDR3 has 13 residues. Germline V gives CDR1 SGHDN, CDR2 FVKESK. V was clipped by 5 bases and J by 11 bases, with 18 bases between them. The DNA of the CDR3 is TGTGCCAGCAGCGGGGGACTTTTTGGAGGGGCTTTCTTT. Protein: CASSGGLFGGAFF.

The chain joins TRBV6-5 to TRBJ1-5; possibly TRBD1 for D (5 bases). This CDR3 is built from 15 residues. Trimming left V 6 bases short and J 0 bases short, with 12 bases between. CDR1 and CDR2 from the germline V gene are MNHEY and SVGAGI. CDR3 residues: CASRRGGYSNQPQHF. For the CDR3, the DNA is TGTGCCAGCAGACGCGGGGGTTATAGCAATCAGCCCCAGCATTTT.

The chain has TRBV3-1 (or the pseudogene TRBV3-2) and TRBJ2-7, with 8 bases aligning to TRBD2. Germline-derived CDR1 and CDR2 are LGHDT and YNNKEL (reference sequence). The V and J ends lost 1 base and 4 bases, in that order; junction bases with no gene match: 12. The CDR3 has 17 amino acids. CDR3 loop: CASSQVFWTGRAYEQYF. The CDR3 region has the DNA TGTGCCAGCAGCCAAGTCTTTTGGACCGGGAGGGCATACGAGCAGTACTTC.

The V call is TRBV18, the J call TRBJ1-2; perhaps TRBD1 as D (6 bases). Per germline, CDR1 KGHSH and CDR2 LQKENI. The CDR3 runs to 13 residues. V dropped 1 base and J dropped 8 bases, with 11 bases sitting between them. CDR3 coding DNA: TGTGCCAGCTCACCACGGGGGGGCGAAGGCTACACCTTC. Protein product: CASSPRGGEGYTF.

This clone has more than one count but fewer than ten. This chain uses TRBV18 with TRBJ1-1; 7 positions match TRBD1. The germline V gene has CDR1 KGHSH and CDR2 LQKENI. The CDR3 runs 15 residues. Losses at the gene ends were 2 bases for V and 6 bases for J; bases not matched to a gene: 9. The CDR3 bases are TGTGCCAGCTCACCAGATGGGACAGCAAATTCTGAAGCTTTCTTT. It translates to CASSPDGTANSEAFF.

The V and J genes are TRBV7-2 and TRBJ2-1; 8 bases map to TRBD2. The CDR3 is made up of 15 amino acids. Germline CDR1 reads SGHTA; CDR2 reads FQGNSA. V was clipped by 1 base and J by 7 bases; unmatched bases: 6. CDR3 in DNA: TGTGCCAGCAGCTTAGATCTAGCGGGTCCAAATGAGCAGTTCTTC. Translation: CASSLDLAGPNEQFF.

V is TRBV7-9 and J is TRBJ2-2; D is ambiguous. The CDR3 has 12 residues. The V gene lost 5 bases and the J gene lost 3 bases, with 4 bases spanning the gap. Germline lookup yields CDR1 SEHNR and CDR2 FQNEAQ (reference sequence). The chain's CDR3 is CASSPYTGELFF. CDR3 DNA: TGTGCCAGCAGCCCCTACACCGGGGAGCTGTTTTTT. Full variable domain (outside the CDR3, taken from reference TRBV7-9 and TRBJ2-2): DTGVSQNPRHKITKRGQNVTFRCDPISEHNRLYWYRQTLGQGPEFLTYFQNEAQLEKSRLLSDRFSAERPKGSFSTLEIQRTEQGDSAMYLCASSPYTGELFFGEGSRLTVL.

This clone was detected a few times. V gene TRBV11-2 combines with J gene TRBJ1-1; a possible D gene is TRBD1 (6 bases). The V end was cut by 5 bases, the J end by 0 bases, with 13 bases between. Germline CDR1 is SGHAT and CDR2 is FQNNGV. The length of the CDR3 is 15 residues. CDR3 DNA: TGTGCCAGCAGCCCGGAGACAGGAATGAACACTGAAGCTTTCTTT. This translates into CASSPETGMNTEAFF.

The V gene is TRBV5-1, the J gene TRBJ1-4; 8 nucleotides line up with TRBD1. Germline-derived CDR1 and CDR2 are SGHRS and YFSETQ. CDR3 size: 15 residues. V gave up 0 bases and J gave up 8 bases; unmatched junction bases: 6. The CDR3 protein is CASSLVQGAAEKLFF. The DNA of the CDR3 is TGCGCCAGCAGCTTGGTTCAGGGGGCGGCGGAAAAACTGTTTTTT. Complete variable domain (other parts from reference TRBV5-1 and TRBJ1-4): KAGVTQTPRYLIKTRGQQVTLSCSPISGHRSVSWYQQTPGQGLQFLFEYFSETQRNKGNFPGRFSGRQFSNSRSEMNVSTLELGDSALYLCASSLVQGAAEKLFFGSGTQLSVL.

The chain recombines TRBV7-2 with TRBJ1-4; a weak D match, TRBD1 (5 bases). This CDR3 is 16 amino acids long. Per the germline V gene, CDR1 is SGHTA and CDR2 is FQGNSA. Trimming took 1 base from V and 3 from J, leaving 12 bases between them. The CDR3 is CASSLGPRAANEKLFF. CDR3 sequence (DNA): TGTGCCAGCAGCTTAGGTCCCAGGGCGGCTAATGAAAAACTGTTTTTT. The full variable domain, in which reference TRBV7-2 and TRBJ1-4 provide the parts outside the CDR3, is GAGVSQSPSNKVTEKGKDVELRCDPISGHTALYWYRQSLGQGLEFLIYFQGNSAPDKSGLPSDRFSAERTGGSVSTLTIQRTQQEDSAVYLCASSLGPRAANEKLFFGSGTQLSVL.

The chain combines TRBV24-1 with TRBJ2-1, with 8 bases aligning to TRBD1. CDR3 length: 17 residues. Trimming at V came to 4 bases and at J to 4 bases, leaving 11 bases not matched to a gene. Germline V gene data show CDR1 as KGHDR and CDR2 as SFDVKD. In DNA form, the CDR3 reads TGTGCCACCAGTGACTCCTTAGACAGGGGAACGTACAATGAGCAGTTCTTC. Residues: CATSDSLDRGTYNEQFF.

A word on this clone: In the same sample, other DNA sequences code for this CDR3. V gene TRBV6-5 combines with J gene TRBJ2-1, with TRBD1 as a possible D gene (6 bases). Per germline, CDR1 MNHEY and CDR2 SVGAGI. V was pared by 5 bases and J by 0 bases, with 11 bases between. The CDR3 has 15 residues. The CDR3 region has the DNA TGTGCCAGCAGTAGAACAGGGAGCTCCTACAATGAGCAGTTCTTC. It yields the protein CASSRTGSSYNEQFF.

J is TRBJ2-7 and V is TRBV4-3, with D possibly matching TRBD2 (7 bases). The V gene's germline CDR1 is LGHNA and CDR2 YSLEER. V lost 0 bases and J 6 bases, leaving 12 bases between the germline ends. CDR3 length: 14 residues. The CDR3 loop is CASSQEVGGPEQYF. CDR3 DNA: TGCGCCAGCAGCCAAGAGGTGGGGGGGCCCGAGCAGTACTTC.

The chain employs TRBV19 and TRBJ2-7, with a weak D call TRBD1 (5 bases). Germline assignment: CDR1 LNHDA and CDR2 SQIVND (reference sequence). Trimming pared 1 base from V and 3 bases from J, leaving 13 bases between. The CDR3 loop spans 15 amino acids. The CDR3 sequence: CASSIGGRRDYEQYF. CDR3 DNA sequence: TGTGCCAGTAGTATAGGGGGTCGCAGGGACTACGAGCAGTACTTC.

DNA for the CDR3: TGTGCCAGCAGAGCTGACAGGGCTGAAGCTTTCTTT. Protein sequence: CASRADRAEAFF. The rearrangement links TRBV2 to TRBJ1-1; 7 bases align to TRBD1. Per the germline V gene, CDR1 is SNHLY and CDR2 is FYNNEI. V was pared by 6 bases and J by 6 bases, with 4 bases of the junction left unmatched. The CDR3 consists of 12 residues.

CDR3 in amino acids: CSVAAGLREQFF. DNA of the CDR3: TGCAGCGTTGCTGCGGGACTCCGAGAGCAGTTCTTC. The chain uses TRBV29-1 and TRBJ2-1, with D perhaps matching TRBD2 (6 bases). Looked up from germline, CDR1 is SQVTM and CDR2 is ANQGSEA. The CDR3 consists of 12 residues. V was shortened by 4 bases and J by 10 bases, with 14 bases between the two germline ends.

Only one count was recorded for this clone. The gene calls are TRBV9 and TRBJ1-6, with D possibly TRBD1 on 5 matching bases. Trimming took 0 bases from V and 9 from J, leaving 10 bases between them. Per germline, CDR1 SGDLS and CDR2 YYNGEE. CDR3 length: 14 amino acids. The CDR3 reads CASSVEGEASPLHF. The CDR3 DNA reads as TGTGCCAGCAGCGTAGAAGGGGAAGCTTCACCCCTCCACTTT.

The sample holds many counts of this clone. The chain links TRBV10-3 to TRBJ1-2; 8 bases align to TRBD1. The CDR3 contains 14 residues. V dropped 4 bases and J dropped 3; count of bases not matched to a gene: 4. The V gene's germline CDR1 is ENHRY and CDR2 SYGVKD. The CDR3 nucleotides are TGTGCCATCAGTGGGACAGGGAAGGACTATGGCTACACCTTC. Encoded protein: CAISGTGKDYGYTF.

The V call is TRBV6-5, the J call TRBJ1-4; D remains ambiguous. CDR1 MNHEY and CDR2 SVGAGI come from the germline V gene. The CDR3 contains 13 residues. V lost 6 bases to trimming and J lost 6 bases, with 11 bases between them. The CDR3 nucleotides read TGTGCCAGCAGCCGTAGACTGGATGAAAAACTGTTTTTT. This codes for CASSRRLDEKLFF.

The chain carries TRBV2 and TRBJ1-4, with D perhaps TRBD1 (6 bases). The CDR3 length is 11 residues. V was shortened by 10 bases and J by 12 bases, with 15 bases between the two germline ends. Germline CDR1 SNHLY, CDR2 FYNNEI. The CDR3: CATQRTAELFF. The CDR3 DNA reads as TGTGCCACCCAACGGACAGCCGAACTGTTTTTT.

This sequence joins TRBV4-3 and TRBJ1-2; 8 bases line up with TRBD1. J gave up 3 bases and V 4 bases, and 7 bases lay outside the gene matches. Looked up from germline, CDR1 is LGHNA and CDR2 is YSLEER. The CDR3 length is 15 residues. In DNA, the CDR3 is TGCGCCAGCAGCCCGGATGACAGGGGCTACTATGGCTACACCTTC. Translated: CASSPDDRGYYGYTF.

This chain connects TRBV4-1 to TRBJ1-4, with 9 bases that match TRBD1. The CDR3 sequence is 15 residues long. The germline CDR1 and CDR2 sequences are MGHRA and YSYEKL. The V segment lost 1 base and the J segment 8 bases; nucleotides outside the gene matches: 5. This CDR3 reads CASSQGDRGGEKLFF. DNA of the CDR3: TGCGCCAGCAGCCAAGGTGACAGGGGGGGGGAAAAACTGTTTTTT.

The CDR3 here is CASSSPDRAGGYTF. As DNA, the CDR3 is TGTGCCAGCAGCTCCCCTGACAGGGCTGGTGGCTACACCTTC. V and J are TRBV7-9 and TRBJ1-2, with TRBD1 matching over 7 bases. The junction had 9 bases not matched to a gene; V was cut back by 4 bases and J by 7 bases. The CDR3 has 14 amino acids. CDR1 and CDR2 (germline): SEHNR, FQNEAQ (reference sequence).

The CDR3 DNA reads TGTGCCATCAGTGCCGCGGCGGCCAGCGGCTACACCTTC. Translation gives CAISAAAASGYTF. V gene TRBV10-3 combines with J gene TRBJ1-2; D is unclear. V dropped 4 bases and J dropped 8 bases, with 14 bases sitting between them. This CDR3 region has 13 residues. Germline CDR1 reads ENHRY; CDR2 reads SYGVKD.

This rearrangement joins TRBV5-8 to TRBJ1-6; D call uncertain. The germline V gene encodes CDR1 SGHTS and CDR2 YDEGEE. The CDR3 sequence is 15 residues long. Trimming took off 4 bases at V and 14 bases at J, with 22 bases between the two ends. The CDR3 sequence is CASSTLGPADSTLHF. For the CDR3, the DNA is TGTGCCAGCAGCACCCTTGGACCAGCGGATTCGACCCTCCACTTT. The full variable domain, with the rest looked up from reference TRBV5-8 and TRBJ1-6, is EAGVTQSPTHLIKTRGQQATLRCSPISGHTSVYWYQQALGLGLQFLLWYDEGEERNRGNFPPRFSGRQFPNYSSELNVNALELEDSALYLCASSTLGPADSTLHFGNGTRLTVT.

This clone occurred once. The chain recombines TRBV24-1 with TRBJ1-5; D may be TRBD1 (5 bases). Trimming pared 5 bases from V and 6 bases from J, leaving 10 bases between. The germline gives CDR1 KGHDR, CDR2 SFDVKD. The CDR3 is 13 residues long. Written as DNA, the CDR3 is TGTGCCACCAGTGCAGGGAAGAGTCAGCCCCAGCATTTT. Its protein product is CATSAGKSQPQHF.

The chain recombines TRBV19 with TRBJ2-1; possible D gene TRBD2, 7 bases. Germline V CDR1 and CDR2: LNHDA, SQIVND (reference sequence). This CDR3 region has 13 residues. Deletions cut 10 bases from V and 3 bases from J, with 13 bases between. The CDR3 here is CAIRGEGYNEQFF. Written as DNA, the CDR3 is TGTGCCATAAGGGGGGAGGGCTACAATGAGCAGTTCTTC.

This clone was seen more than once but under ten times. The chain is built from TRBV4-1 and TRBJ1-2; tentative D call: TRBD1 (5 bases). Germline assignment: CDR1 MGHRA and CDR2 YSYEKL. This CDR3 region has 17 residues. Deletions cut 2 bases from V and 7 bases from J, with 23 bases between. The CDR3 coding sequence is TGCGCCAGCAGCCAAATGGCCCTTAAGCTGGGACTGACTGGCTACACCTTC. Translation gives CASSQMALKLGLTGYTF.

This chain uses TRBV7-6 with TRBJ1-6, with D perhaps TRBD1 (5 bases). V lost 6 bases, J lost 4 bases, and 13 bases lay in between. There are 15 residues in the CDR3. CDR1 is SGHVS and CDR2 is FNYEAQ in the germline V gene. The CDR3 nucleotides are TGTGCCAGCAGACCCACGACAGAGTATAATTCACCCCTCCACTTT. Translating it yields CASRPTTEYNSPLHF.

Regarding this clone: Other DNA sequences in the sample encode the same CDR3. The rearrangement uses TRBV5-1 and TRBJ2-2, with D possibly matching TRBD1 (5 bases). V dropped 0 bases and J dropped 0 bases, with 6 bases sitting between them. The CDR3 totals 15 residues. Germline CDR1 reads SGHRS; CDR2 reads YFSETQ. In DNA, the CDR3 is TGCGCCAGCAGCTTGGTGGGGCCGAACACCGGGGAGCTGTTTTTT. Its translation: CASSLVGPNTGELFF.

The gene calls are TRBV7-6 and TRBJ1-3, with 9 bases that match TRBD1. Trimming took 5 bases from V and 3 from J; bases not matched to a gene: 2. Per the germline V gene, CDR1 is SGHVS and CDR2 is FNYEAQ. The CDR3 sequence is 14 residues long. The DNA of the CDR3 is TGTGCCAGCAGCCAGGGACAGGGTGGAAACACCATATATTTT. It is translated as CASSQGQGGNTIYF.